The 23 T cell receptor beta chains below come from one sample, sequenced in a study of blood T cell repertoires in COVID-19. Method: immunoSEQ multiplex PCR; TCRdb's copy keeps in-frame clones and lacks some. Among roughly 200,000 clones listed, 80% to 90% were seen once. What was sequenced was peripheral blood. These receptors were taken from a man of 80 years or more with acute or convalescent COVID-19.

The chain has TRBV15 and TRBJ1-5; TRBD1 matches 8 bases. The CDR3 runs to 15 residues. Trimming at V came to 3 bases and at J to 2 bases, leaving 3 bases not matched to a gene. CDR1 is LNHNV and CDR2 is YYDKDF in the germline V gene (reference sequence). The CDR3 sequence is CATSRDREGNQPQHF. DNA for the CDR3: TGTGCCACCAGCAGGGACAGGGAAGGCAATCAGCCCCAGCATTTT.

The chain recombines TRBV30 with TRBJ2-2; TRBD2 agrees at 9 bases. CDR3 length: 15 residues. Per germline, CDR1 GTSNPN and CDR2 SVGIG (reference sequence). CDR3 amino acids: CAYPRGRASTGELFF. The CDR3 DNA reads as TGTGCGTATCCGCGCGGGAGGGCCAGCACCGGGGAGCTGTTTTTT.

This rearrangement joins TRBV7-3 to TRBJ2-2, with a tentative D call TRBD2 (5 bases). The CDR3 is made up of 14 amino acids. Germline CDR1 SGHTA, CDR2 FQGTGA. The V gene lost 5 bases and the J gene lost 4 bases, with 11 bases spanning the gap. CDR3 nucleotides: TGTGCCAGCAGCGCACTAGTGTTCACCGGGGAGCTGTTTTTT. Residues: CASSALVFTGELFF. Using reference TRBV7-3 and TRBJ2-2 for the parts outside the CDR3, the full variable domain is GAGVSQTPSNKVTEKGKYVELRCDPISGHTALYWYRQSLGQGPEFLIYFQGTGAADDSGLPNDRFFAVRPEGSVSTLKIQRTERGDSAVYLCASSALVFTGELFFGEGSRLTVL.

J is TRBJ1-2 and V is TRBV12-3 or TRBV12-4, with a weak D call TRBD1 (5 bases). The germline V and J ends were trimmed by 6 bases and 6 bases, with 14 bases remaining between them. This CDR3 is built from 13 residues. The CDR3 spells CASRRVSGDGYTF. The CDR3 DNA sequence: TGTGCCAGCAGACGGGTGTCGGGGGATGGCTACACCTTC.

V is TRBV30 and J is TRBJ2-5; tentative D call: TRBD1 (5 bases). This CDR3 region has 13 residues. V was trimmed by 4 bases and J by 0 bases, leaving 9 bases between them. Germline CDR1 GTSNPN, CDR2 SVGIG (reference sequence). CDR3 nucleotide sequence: TGTGCCTGGACAGGGATGTACCAAGAGACCCAGTACTTC. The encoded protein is CAWTGMYQETQYF.

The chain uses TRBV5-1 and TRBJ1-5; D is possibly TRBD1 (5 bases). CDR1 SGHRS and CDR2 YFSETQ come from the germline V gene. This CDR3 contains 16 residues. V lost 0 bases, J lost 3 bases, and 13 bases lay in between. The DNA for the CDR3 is TGCGCCAGCAGCTTGGTCCCGACAGATCTCAATCAGCCCCAGCATTTT. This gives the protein CASSLVPTDLNQPQHF.

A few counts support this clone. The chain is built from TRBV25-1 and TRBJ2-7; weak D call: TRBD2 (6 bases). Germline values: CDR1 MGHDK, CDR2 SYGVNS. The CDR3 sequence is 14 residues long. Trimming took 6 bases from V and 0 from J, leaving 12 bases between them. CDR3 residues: CASSGSGRSYEQYF. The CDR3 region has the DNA TGTGCCAGCAGCGGGAGCGGGCGCTCCTACGAGCAGTACTTC.

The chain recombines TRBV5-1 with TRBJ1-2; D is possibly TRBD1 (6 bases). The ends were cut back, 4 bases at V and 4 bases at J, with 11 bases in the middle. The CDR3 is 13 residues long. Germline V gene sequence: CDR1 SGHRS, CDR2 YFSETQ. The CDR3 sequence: CASSIGQFYGYTF. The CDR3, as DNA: TGCGCCAGCAGCATCGGACAGTTCTATGGCTACACCTTC.

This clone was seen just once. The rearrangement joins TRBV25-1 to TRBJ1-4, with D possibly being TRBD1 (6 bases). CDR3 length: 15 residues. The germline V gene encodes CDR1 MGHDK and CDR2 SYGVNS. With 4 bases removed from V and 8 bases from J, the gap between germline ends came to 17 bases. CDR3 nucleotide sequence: TGTGCCAGCAGTGCCCAAGACAGGATAGCGGAAAAACTGTTTTTT. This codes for CASSAQDRIAEKLFF.

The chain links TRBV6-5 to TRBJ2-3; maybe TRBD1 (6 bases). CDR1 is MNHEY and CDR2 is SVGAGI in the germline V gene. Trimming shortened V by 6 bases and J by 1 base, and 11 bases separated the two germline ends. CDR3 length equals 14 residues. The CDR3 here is CASRHRDRTDTQYF. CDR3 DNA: TGTGCCAGCAGACACAGGGATCGCACAGATACGCAGTATTTT.

The CDR3 bases are TGTGCCAGCAGCTATAGACAGGGCCCCACAGATACGCAGTATTTT. Protein sequence: CASSYRQGPTDTQYF. This chain joins TRBV7-3 and TRBJ2-3; TRBD1 matches 7 bases. The CDR3 spans 15 residues. The germline gives CDR1 SGHTA, CDR2 FQGTGA. V was pared by 4 bases and J by 2 bases, with 6 bases of the junction left unmatched.

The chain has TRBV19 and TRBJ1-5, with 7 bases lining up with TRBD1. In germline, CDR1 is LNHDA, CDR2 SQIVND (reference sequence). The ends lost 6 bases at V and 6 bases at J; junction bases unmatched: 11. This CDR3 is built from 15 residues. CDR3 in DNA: TGTGCCAGTAGCGAGCCTAGGGGGCGGATTCAGCCCCAGCATTTT. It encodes CASSEPRGRIQPQHF.

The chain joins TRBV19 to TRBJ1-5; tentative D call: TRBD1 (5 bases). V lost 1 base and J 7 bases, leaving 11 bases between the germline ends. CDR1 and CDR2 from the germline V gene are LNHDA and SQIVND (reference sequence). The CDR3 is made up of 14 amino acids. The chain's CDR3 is CASSIVGGGQPQHF. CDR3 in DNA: TGTGCCAGTAGTATAGTCGGGGGGGGACAGCCCCAGCATTTT.

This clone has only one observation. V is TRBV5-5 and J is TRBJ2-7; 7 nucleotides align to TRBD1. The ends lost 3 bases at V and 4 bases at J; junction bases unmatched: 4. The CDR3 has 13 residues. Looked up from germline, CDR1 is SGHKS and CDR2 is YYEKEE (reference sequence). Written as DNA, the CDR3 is TGTGCCAGCAGCTCCGGACAGGTATACGAGCAGTACGTC. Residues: CASSSGQVYEQYV.

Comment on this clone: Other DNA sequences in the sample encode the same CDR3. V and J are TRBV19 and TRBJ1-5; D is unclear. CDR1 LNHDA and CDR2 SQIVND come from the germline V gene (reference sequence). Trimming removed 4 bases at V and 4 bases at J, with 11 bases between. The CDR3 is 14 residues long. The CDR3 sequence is CASSNPTGNQPQHF. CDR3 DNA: TGTGCCAGTAGTAACCCGACGGGGAATCAGCCCCAGCATTTT. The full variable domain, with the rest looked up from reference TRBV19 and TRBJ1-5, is DGGITQSPKYLFRKEGQNVTLSCEQNLNHDAMYWYRQDPGQGLRLIYYSQIVNDFQKGDIAEGYSVSREKKESFPLTVTSAQKNPTAFYLCASSNPTGNQPQHFGDGTRLSIL.

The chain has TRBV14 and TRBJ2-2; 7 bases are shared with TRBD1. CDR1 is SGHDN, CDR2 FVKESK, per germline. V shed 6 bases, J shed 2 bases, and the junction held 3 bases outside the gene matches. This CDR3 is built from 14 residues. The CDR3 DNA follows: TGTGCCAGCAGTTGGGACAGAAACACCGGGGAGCTGTTTTTT. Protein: CASSWDRNTGELFF. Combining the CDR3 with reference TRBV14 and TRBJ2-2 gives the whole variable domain EAGVTQFPSHSVIEKGQTVTLRCDPISGHDNLYWYRRVMGKEIKFLLHFVKESKQDESGMPNNRFLAERTGGTYSTLKVQPAELEDSGVYFCASSWDRNTGELFFGEGSRLTVL.

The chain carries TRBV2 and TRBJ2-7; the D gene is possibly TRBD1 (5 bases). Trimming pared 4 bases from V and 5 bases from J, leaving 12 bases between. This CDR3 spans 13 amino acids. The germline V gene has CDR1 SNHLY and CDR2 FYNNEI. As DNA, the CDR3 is TGTGCCAGCAGTGGCCAGGGTATCGACGAGCAGTACTTC. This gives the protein CASSGQGIDEQYF.

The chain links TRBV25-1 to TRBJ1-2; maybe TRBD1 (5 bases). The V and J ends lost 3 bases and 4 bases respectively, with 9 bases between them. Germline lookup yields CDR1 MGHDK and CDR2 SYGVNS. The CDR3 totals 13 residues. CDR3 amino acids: CASSDLDSYGYTF. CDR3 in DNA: TGTGCCAGCAGTGATCTCGACAGCTATGGCTACACCTTC.

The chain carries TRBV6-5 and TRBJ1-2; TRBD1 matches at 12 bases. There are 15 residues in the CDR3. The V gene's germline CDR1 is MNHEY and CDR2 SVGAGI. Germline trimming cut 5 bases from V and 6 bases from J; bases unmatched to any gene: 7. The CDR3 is CASSIPGQGADGYTF. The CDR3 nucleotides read TGTGCCAGCAGTATACCGGGACAGGGGGCGGATGGCTACACCTTC.

CDR3 DNA: TGCGCCAGCAGCCTCCTCACCGGGACAGGGAACACCGGGGAGCTGTTTTTT. This encodes CASSLLTGTGNTGELFF. The V gene is TRBV4-3, the J gene TRBJ2-2, with 8 bases lining up with TRBD1. CDR1 is LGHNA and CDR2 is YSLEER in the germline V gene. V trimming: 4 bases; J trimming: 1 base; junction bases outside the gene matches: 8. CDR3 length: 17 amino acids.

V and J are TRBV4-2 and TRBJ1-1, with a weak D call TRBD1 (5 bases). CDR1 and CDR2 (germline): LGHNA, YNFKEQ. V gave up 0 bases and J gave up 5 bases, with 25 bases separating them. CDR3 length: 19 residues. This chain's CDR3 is CASSQEGENWRWGGTEAFF. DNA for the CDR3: TGTGCCAGCAGCCAAGAAGGGGAAAATTGGCGATGGGGAGGTACTGAAGCTTTCTTT.

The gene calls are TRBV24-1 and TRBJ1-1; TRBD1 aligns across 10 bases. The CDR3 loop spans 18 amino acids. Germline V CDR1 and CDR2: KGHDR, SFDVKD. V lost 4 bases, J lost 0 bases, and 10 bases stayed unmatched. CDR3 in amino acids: CATSDKGQGGPLNTEAFF. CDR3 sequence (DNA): TGTGCCACCAGTGACAAAGGACAGGGGGGCCCGTTGAACACTGAAGCTTTCTTT.

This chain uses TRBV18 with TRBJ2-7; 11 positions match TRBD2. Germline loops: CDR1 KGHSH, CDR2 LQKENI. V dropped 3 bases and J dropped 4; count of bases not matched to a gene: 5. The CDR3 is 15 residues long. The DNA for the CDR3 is TGTGCCAGCTCACCCCCGGGACTAGCGGAATACGAGCAGTACTTC. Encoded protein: CASSPPGLAEYEQYF.